One sample yielded the 21 T cell receptor beta chains listed below, sequenced in a study of T cells in Graves' hyperthyroidism and ophthalmopathy. TCR beta CDR3 regions were amplified from RNA transcripts. An initial round of RT-PCR targeting the TCR CDR3 relied on the HTBI primer set. TCRdb passed the multiplex PCR reads through MiXCR, listing each CDR3 protein once. This sample carries hundreds of thousands of distinct CDR3 sequences, more than 14% of them seen once, and the ten largest clones take roughly an eighth. Sequenced sample: blood. The origin of the receptors is a woman aged 50 to 60 with Graves' ophthalmopathy.

This clonotype showed up many times. DNA for the CDR3: TGTGCCAGCAGTTTGATGGGACAGACATCTGGGGAGCAGTACTTC. Its protein product is CASSLMGQTSGEQYF. The genes are TRBV12-3 or TRBV12-4 and TRBJ2-7; 7 bases line up with TRBD1. V shed 3 bases, J shed 7 bases, and the junction held 12 bases outside the gene matches. This CDR3 region has 15 residues.

This clonotype has more than one count but fewer than ten. The chain employs TRBV10-3 and TRBJ2-4, with unresolved D. The CDR3 is 16 amino acids. V shed 0 bases and J shed 1 base, with 10 bases lying between them. Germline-derived CDR1 and CDR2 are ENHRY and SYGVKD. The CDR3 reads CAISESSGPAKNIQYF. CDR3 sequence (DNA): TGTGCCATCAGTGAGTCTTCGGGTCCGGCCAAAAACATTCAGTACTTC.

This clonotype was seen at least ten times. The rearrangement joins TRBV30 to TRBJ1-4; unclear D gene. The CDR3 is 11 residues long. Germline V CDR1 and CDR2: GTSNPN, SVGIG (reference sequence). V gave up 2 bases and J gave up 15 bases, with 13 bases separating them. The CDR3 DNA is TGTGCCTGGAGTCCCCAAGGAGATTTGTTTTTT. It codes for CAWSPQGDLFF.

As DNA, the CDR3 is TGTGCCACCAGTGACCCTATTCTGGGCTACAATGAGCAGTTCTTC. It is translated as CATSDPILGYNEQFF. This rearrangement joins TRBV24-1 to TRBJ2-1; D gene ambiguous. CDR1 is KGHDR and CDR2 is SFDVKD in the germline V gene. V was clipped by 4 bases and J by 3 bases, with 12 bases between them. The CDR3 consists of 15 residues.

This clonotype occurred many times. V and J are TRBV28 and TRBJ2-1, with TRBD1 matching 7 bases. This CDR3 spans 15 amino acids. The V gene end was trimmed by 8 bases and the J gene end by 5 bases; junction bases not matched to a gene: 12. Germline V CDR1 and CDR2: MDHEN, SYDVKM. The CDR3 region has the DNA TGTGCCAGCCGCTCAACTGGACAGGAACACAATGAGCAGTTCTTC. Translation gives CASRSTGQEHNEQFF.

V usage is TRBV4-3 and J usage is TRBJ1-2, with TRBD1 matching 10 bases. The ends lost 4 bases at V and 2 bases at J; junction bases unmatched: 4. The CDR3 is made up of 15 amino acids. Looked up from germline, CDR1 is LGHNA and CDR2 is YSLEER. CDR3 DNA: TGCGCCAGCAGCCCACCGACAGGGGGCAACTATGGCTACACCTTC. Amino acids: CASSPPTGGNYGYTF.

This chain joins TRBV19 and TRBJ2-1, with D maybe TRBD2 (6 bases). V was shortened by 3 bases and J by 5 bases, with 20 bases between the two germline ends. The CDR3 length is 17 residues. Germline V gene data show CDR1 as LNHDA and CDR2 as SQIVND (reference sequence). Here the CDR3 reads CASSILLVGGRNNEQFF. Here the CDR3 DNA reads TGTGCCAGTAGTATTCTGCTGGTTGGAGGGAGAAACAATGAGCAGTTCTTC.

The sample holds many counts of this clonotype. This chain connects TRBV20-1 to TRBJ1-3; tentative D call: TRBD1 (5 bases). This CDR3 region has 15 residues. V lost 6 bases, J lost 0 bases, and 15 bases lay in between. CDR1 DFQATT and CDR2 SNEGSKA come from the germline V gene (reference sequence). CDR3 nucleotide sequence: TGCAGTGCAGAGGGTAGGGGATCCTCTGGAAACACCATATATTTT. Its protein is CSAEGRGSSGNTIYF.

This clonotype was seen a few times. The V gene is TRBV12-5, the J gene TRBJ2-7; perhaps D is TRBD1 or TRBD2 (6 bases each). Looked up from germline, CDR1 is LGHNT and CDR2 is FRNRAP. The CDR3 is 16 residues long. Between the trimmed V and J ends, which lost 5 bases and 0 bases, there was a span of 17 bases. CDR3 region: CASGPPPGASSYEQYF. The CDR3 DNA reads TGTGCTAGTGGTCCCCCCCCGGGGGCGAGCTCCTACGAGCAGTACTTC.

The J gene is TRBJ2-5, the V gene TRBV12-3 or TRBV12-4, with 8 positions matching TRBD1. The CDR3 runs 12 residues. J was trimmed by 1 base and V by 10 bases; bases with no gene match: 2. DNA for the CDR3: TGTGCCACAGGACAGGGCCAAGAGACCCAGTACTTC. This codes for CATGQGQETQYF.

This clonotype showed up many times. V gene TRBV7-2 combines with J gene TRBJ2-1, with D uncertain. The germline V gene encodes CDR1 SGHTA and CDR2 FQGNSA. V lost 2 bases to trimming and J lost 5 bases, with 4 bases between them. This CDR3 region has 12 residues. The CDR3 sequence is CASSLLDNEQFF. CDR3 bases: TGTGCCAGCAGCTTATTGGACAATGAGCAGTTCTTC.

This clonotype has ten or more counts. The V call is TRBV2, the J call TRBJ2-3, with 7 positions matching TRBD2. V shed 3 bases, J shed 0 bases, and the junction held 9 bases outside the gene matches. Germline V CDR1 and CDR2: SNHLY, FYNNEI. The CDR3 spans 17 residues. The chain's CDR3 is CASSEHDSGPSTDTQYF. The CDR3 DNA reads as TGTGCCAGCAGTGAGCACGATAGCGGGCCCAGCACAGATACGCAGTATTTT.

The chain is built from TRBV7-6 and TRBJ2-7; 9 bases are shared with TRBD1. Per the germline V gene, CDR1 is SGHVS and CDR2 is FNYEAQ. V was clipped by 5 bases and J by 5 bases; unmatched bases: 10. CDR3 length equals 15 residues. CDR3 sequence: CASSNTGTGRDEQYF. The DNA for the CDR3 is TGTGCCAGCAGCAATACCGGGACAGGGAGAGACGAGCAGTACTTC.

The CDR3 loop is CAISEAGRRDNEQFF. The CDR3 DNA reads TGTGCCATCAGTGAAGCGGGACGCCGGGACAATGAGCAGTTCTTC. The chain is built from TRBV10-3 and TRBJ2-1; 7 bases agree with TRBD2. The CDR3 runs to 15 residues. V was pared by 3 bases and J by 5 bases, with 7 bases of the junction left unmatched. CDR1 is ENHRY, CDR2 SYGVKD, per germline.

This clonotype showed up many times. This chain links TRBV7-3 with TRBJ2-1; D not certain. V was cut by 3 bases and J by 0 bases, with 9 bases left in between. CDR1 and CDR2 (germline): SGHTA, FQGTGA. There are 15 residues in the CDR3. The CDR3 DNA is TGTGCCAGCAGCTTTGACCCGAGCTCCTACAATGAGCAGTTCTTC. It specifies CASSFDPSSYNEQFF. Full variable domain (remainder filled in from reference TRBV7-3 and TRBJ2-1): GAGVSQTPSNKVTEKGKYVELRCDPISGHTALYWYRQSLGQGPEFLIYFQGTGAADDSGLPNDRFFAVRPEGSVSTLKIQRTERGDSAVYLCASSFDPSSYNEQFFGPGTRLTVL.

This clonotype was seen a few times. The genes are TRBV10-3 and TRBJ1-5; TRBD1 is a possible D gene (6 bases). The CDR3 totals 14 residues. CDR1 is ENHRY and CDR2 is SYGVKD in the germline V gene. V lost 7 bases and J 7 bases, leaving 17 bases between the germline ends. The CDR3 bases are TGTGCCATCAAATCGGACAGTCAAGGGCAGCCCCAGCATTTT. Encoded protein: CAIKSDSQGQPQHF.

In its sample, this clonotype was seen many times. The chain employs TRBV11-3 and TRBJ2-1; 9 bases agree with TRBD2. The germline CDR1 and CDR2 sequences are SGHNT and YENEEA. Trimming removed 1 base from V and 4 bases from J; junction bases left unmatched: 8. The CDR3 has 17 amino acids. For the CDR3, the DNA is TGTGCCAGCAGCTTAGTTAGTCTAGCGGGGAAGTACAATGAGCAGTTCTTC. Translating gives CASSLVSLAGKYNEQFF.

This clonotype was detected ten times or more. The CDR3 DNA is TGTGCCAGCAGTTTGGGACAGGGAGGTGAGACCCAGTACTTC. Translated: CASSLGQGGETQYF. This sequence joins TRBV28 and TRBJ2-5; the match to TRBD1 covers 9 bases. This CDR3 is 14 amino acids long. Germline V gene lookup returns CDR1 MDHEN and CDR2 SYDVKM. With 3 bases clipped from V and 5 bases from J, the junction kept 4 bases outside the gene matches.

In regard to this clonotype: A read error may be the cause here, since a much bigger clone is one base away. The chain couples TRBV28 to TRBJ2-5; 10 nucleotides match TRBD2. CDR3 length: 15 residues. Per germline, CDR1 MDHEN and CDR2 SYDVKM. Germline trimming cut 7 bases from V and 7 bases from J; bases unmatched to any gene: 12. This CDR3 is CASTTLSGRQGTQYF. DNA of the CDR3: TGTGCCAGCACCACCCTTAGCGGGAGGCAGGGGACCCAGTACTTC.

The chain couples TRBV7-2 to TRBJ2-1; 9 nucleotides agree with TRBD2. Germline assignment: CDR1 SGHTA and CDR2 FQGNSA. This CDR3 spans 13 amino acids. V trimming: 5 bases; J trimming: 13 bases; junction bases outside the gene matches: 9. In DNA, the CDR3 is TGTGCCAGCAGCCGCGAAATAGCGGGAGTCCAGTTCTTC. Its protein is CASSREIAGVQFF.

CDR3 nucleotide sequence: TGCGCCAGCAGCCAAGGGGCAGCTACAGGGGGCGATAAAAACATTCAGTACTTC. This gives the protein CASSQGAATGGDKNIQYF. V usage is TRBV4-1 and J usage is TRBJ2-4; 9 nucleotides agree with TRBD1. Trimming at V came to 1 base and at J to 4 bases, leaving 11 bases not matched to a gene. CDR3 size: 18 residues. CDR1 and CDR2 (germline): MGHRA, YSYEKL.